This paragraph covers one T cell receptor beta chain sequence. This clonotype has a count of ten or more. Its antigen is currently not known. No much larger clone exists at a distance of one base, and base qualities are not known. This sample was sequenced with an Illumina HiSeq 2500. Quantitative 5'-RACE with molecular barcodes was used to prepare TCR beta libraries. In the authors' own workflow: To identify disease-linked TCR variants, a new computational method was used, one built on a probabilistic model of VDJ rearrangement. TCRdb took the public reads, trimmed them with fastp at Q25, ran MiXCR for clone calling and kept in-frame beta chains. Rows merge per CDR3 protein into single entries with the most common DNA and genes. These V and J calls are TCRdb output, not the study's own analysis. For this sample the table gives roughly 180,000 distinct CDR3 sequences, of which approximately 13% were detected only once. Of the sample, approximately 11% falls within the top ten clones.

As encoded in the germline V gene, CDR1 is KGHSH while CDR2 is LQKENI. The junction shows trimming of 4 bases on V and 0 bases on J, and the gene matches do not reach 5 bases of it. From cysteine to phenylalanine, the CDR3 is 15 amino acids long. Only the CDR3 portion is preserved as DNA: 45 bases, with reading frame beginning at the first base. The data derive from a study of CD8 T cells in ankylosing spondylitis (dated by TCRdb to 2017 to 2019). A note on the overall study: T cell receptor beta repertoires were profiled in healthy donors and ankylosing spondylitis patients so that disease-linked TCR variants could be found. In total, the full study cohort was made up of 100 to 140 healthy donors and 25 to 30 ankylosing spondylitis patients. Peripheral blood was sampled, and synovial fluid was additionally collected from ankylosing spondylitis patients. Overall study outcomes, separate from this receptor: Blood from ankylosing spondylitis patients appeared to be characterized by a TCR beta motif composed of under ten highly homologous amino acid variants. Some of the motif variants had been reported before in the synovial fluid and blood of reactive arthritis patients, a finding that suggests common disease-initiation mechanisms. A CD8+ phenotype was shown by the disease-linked clones, which were found at relatively low frequencies in peripheral blood. The disease-linked clones were reported as significantly enriched in matched synovial fluid samples from ankylosing spondylitis patients.

This sequence originates from a female donor with ankylosing spondylitis or in good health (not recorded which). This sequence uses TRBV18 and TRBJ1-1, with 7 central nucleotides matching TRBD1. Input material: blood, either unsorted or a sorted T cell fraction (not recorded which). The DNA sequence reads TGTGCCAGCTCACAAAGACAGGGAGTGAACACTGAAGCTTTCTTT. Translation gives CASSQRQGVNTEAFF. Outside the CDR3, residues come from the reference TRBV18 and TRBJ1-1 proteins, so the full variable domain is: NAGVMQNPRHLVRRRGQEARLRCSPMKGHSHVYWYRQLPEEGLKFMVYLQKENIIDESGMPKERFSAEFPKEGPSILRIQQVVRGDSAAYFCASSQRQGVNTEAFFGQGTRLTVV.